What follows is one TCR beta chain and its context. This specimen comes from a study of control samples from healthy donors and cancer patients. TCRdb's copy holds only in-frame clones and misses some; the assay was immunoSEQ multiplex PCR. This sample yields about 98,000 clones, of which about 90% are seen a single time; over 2% belongs to the top ten. V shed 5 bases, J shed 1 base, and the junction held 5 bases outside the gene matches. The germline V gene encodes CDR1 KGHSH and CDR2 LQKENI. The CDR3 covers 17 residues. The rearrangement joins TRBV18 to TRBJ2-2, with 12 bases lining up with TRBD2. The sample taken for sequencing was blood. The TCR originated in a young woman in good health. The CDR3 here is CASSKTSGSQNTGELFF. CDR3 sequence (DNA): TGTGCCAGCTCAAAGACTAGCGGGAGCCAGAACACCGGGGAGCTGTTTTTT.